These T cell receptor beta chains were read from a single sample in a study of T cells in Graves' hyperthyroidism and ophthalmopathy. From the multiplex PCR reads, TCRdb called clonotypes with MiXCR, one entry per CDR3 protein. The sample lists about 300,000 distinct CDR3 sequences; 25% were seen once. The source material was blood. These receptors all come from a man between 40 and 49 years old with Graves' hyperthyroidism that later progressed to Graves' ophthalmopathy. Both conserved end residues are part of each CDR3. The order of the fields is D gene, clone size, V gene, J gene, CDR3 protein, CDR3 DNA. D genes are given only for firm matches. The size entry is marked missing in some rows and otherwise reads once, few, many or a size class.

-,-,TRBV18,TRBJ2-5,CASSPSPTSLETQYF,TGTGCCAGCTCACCAAGTCCCACTAGCCTCGAGACCCAGTACTTC
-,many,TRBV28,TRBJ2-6,CASSLPSGANVLTF,TGTGCCAGCAGTTTACCGAGTGGGGCCAACGTCCTGACTTTC
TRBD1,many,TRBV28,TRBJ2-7,CASSSPGTGYYEQYF,TGTGCCAGCAGTTCCCCCGGGACAGGCTACTACGAGCAGTACTTC
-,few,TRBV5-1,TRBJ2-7,CASSPVPGGGNEQYF,TGCGCCAGCAGCCCGGTCCCGGGGGGCGGCAACGAGCAGTACTTC
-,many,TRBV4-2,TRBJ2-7,CASSPTRTGSYEQYF,TGTGCCAGCAGCCCGACCCGGACCGGCTCCTACGAGCAGTACTTC
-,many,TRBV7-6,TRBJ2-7,CASSSPQGQPSSYEQYF,TGTGCCAGCAGCTCCCCCCAGGGACAACCGTCCTCCTACGAGCAGTACTTC
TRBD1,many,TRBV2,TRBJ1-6,CASSEEGQNNSPLHF,TGTGCCAGCAGTGAAGAGGGACAGAATAATTCACCCCTCCACTTT
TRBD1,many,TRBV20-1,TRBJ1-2,CSADPGTGVSTAYGYTF,TGCAGTGCTGACCCCGGGACAGGGGTATCGACCGCCTATGGCTACACCTTC
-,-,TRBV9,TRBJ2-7,CASGVGGNPTYEQYF,TGTGCCAGCGGCGTGGGGGGCAACCCCACCTACGAGCAGTACTTC
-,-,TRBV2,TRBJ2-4,CASRGDGHRGNEYF,TGTGCCAGCAGGGGGGACGGACATCGGGGAAATGAGTACTTC
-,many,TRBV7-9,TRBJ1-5,CASSSRDTNQPQHF,TGTGCCAGCAGCTCGCGGGACACCAATCAGCCCCAGCATTTT
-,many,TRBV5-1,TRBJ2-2,CASSLDQGAGELFF,TGCGCCAGCAGCTTGGACCAGGGTGCCGGGGAGCTGTTTTTT
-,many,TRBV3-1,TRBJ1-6,CASSFGPTYNSPLHF,TGTGCCAGCAGCTTCGGACCGACCTATAATTCACCCCTCCACTTT
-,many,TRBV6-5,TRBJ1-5,CATLSTDGERPQHF,TGTGCCACCCTTTCGACGGACGGCGAACGGCCCCAGCATTTT
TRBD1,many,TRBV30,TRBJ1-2,CAWSRALDREWYGYTF,TGTGCCTGGTCGCGGGCCCTGGACAGGGAATGGTATGGCTACACCTTC
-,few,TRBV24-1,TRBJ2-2,CATSDFSRDKGNTGELFF,TGTGCCACCAGTGATTTCTCCCGGGACAAGGGAAACACCGGGGAGCTGTTTTTT
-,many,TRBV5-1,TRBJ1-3,CASSLVAGAAGNTIYF,TGCGCCAGCAGCTTGGTTGCGGGAGCGGCTGGAAACACCATATATTTT
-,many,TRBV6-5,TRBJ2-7,CASSYGPGASNEQYF,TGTGCCAGCAGTTACGGCCCGGGGGCTTCTAACGAGCAGTACTTC
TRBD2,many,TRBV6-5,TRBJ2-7,CASSSGLAELTYEQYF,TGTGCCAGCAGTTCGGGACTAGCGGAACTAACCTACGAGCAGTACTTC
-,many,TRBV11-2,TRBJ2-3,CASSFLLGGQDTQYF,TGTGCCAGCAGCTTCTTACTGGGGGGTCAAGATACGCAGTATTTT
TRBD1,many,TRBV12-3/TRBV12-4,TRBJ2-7,CASSLARDRLYEQYF,TGTGCCAGCAGTTTAGCCCGGGACAGGCTGTACGAGCAGTACTTC
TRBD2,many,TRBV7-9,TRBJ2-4,CASTLGGAGSDIQYF,TGTGCCTCCACCTTGGGAGGGGCTGGTTCTGACATTCAGTACTTC
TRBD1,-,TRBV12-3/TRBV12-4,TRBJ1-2,CASSGPTGKDYGYTF,TGTGCCAGCAGTGGGCCGACAGGGAAGGATTATGGCTACACCTTC
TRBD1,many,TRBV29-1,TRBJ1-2,CSVGGQGALGYTF,TGCAGCGTGGGAGGACAGGGGGCGCTTGGCTACACCTTC
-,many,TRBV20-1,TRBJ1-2,CSARPIGNYGYTF,TGCAGTGCTAGACCCATCGGTAACTATGGCTACACCTTC
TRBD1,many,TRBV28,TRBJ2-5,CAGKDRDVETQYF,TGTGCCGGCAAGGACAGGGATGTGGAGACCCAGTACTTC
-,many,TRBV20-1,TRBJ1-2,CSARAPQGSSNYGYTF,TGCAGTGCACGAGCACCGCAGGGTTCGTCTAACTATGGCTACACCTTC
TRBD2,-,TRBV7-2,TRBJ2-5,CASRPSGGRETQYF,TGTGCCAGCAGGCCTAGCGGGGGGCGGGAGACCCAGTACTTC
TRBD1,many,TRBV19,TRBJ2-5,CASSRDSVETQYF,TGTGCCAGTAGTAGGGACAGCGTAGAGACCCAGTACTTC
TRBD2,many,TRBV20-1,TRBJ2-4,CSAREPTSGSWNIQYF,TGCAGTGCTAGAGAACCTACTAGCGGGAGTTGGAACATTCAGTACTTC
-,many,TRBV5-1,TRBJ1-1,CASGALLDTEAFF,TGCGCCAGCGGAGCCCTCTTGGACACTGAAGCTTTCTTT
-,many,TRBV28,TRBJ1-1,CASRERGQTEAFF,TGTGCCAGCCGGGAGAGGGGACAAACTGAAGCTTTCTTT
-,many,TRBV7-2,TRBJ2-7,CAISPQTKNYEQYF,TGTGCCATCTCTCCCCAGACAAAAAACTACGAGCAGTACTTC
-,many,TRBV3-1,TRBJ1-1,CASRMTVNTEAFF,TGTGCCAGCAGAATGACAGTCAACACTGAAGCTTTCTTT
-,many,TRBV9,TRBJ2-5,CASSEWQGLETQYF,TGTGCCAGCAGCGAATGGCAGGGCCTGGAGACCCAGTACTTC
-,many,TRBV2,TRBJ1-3,CASILTSSGNTIYF,TGTGCCAGCATCTTGACCAGTTCTGGAAACACCATATATTTT
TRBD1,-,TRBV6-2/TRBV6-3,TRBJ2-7,CASRTGGPSSYEQYF,TGTGCCAGCAGAACAGGGGGCCCCTCGTCCTACGAGCAGTACTTC
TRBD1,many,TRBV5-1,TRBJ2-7,CASRPDRLPYEQYF,TGCGCCAGCAGGCCGGACAGGCTCCCCTACGAGCAGTACTTC
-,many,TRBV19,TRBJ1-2,CASRKADLYGYTF,TGTGCCAGCAGAAAGGCAGATTTATATGGCTACACCTTC
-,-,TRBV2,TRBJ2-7,CASSETRSYEQYF,TGTGCCAGCAGTGAAACGCGAAGCTACGAGCAGTACTTC
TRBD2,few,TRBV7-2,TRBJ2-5,CASSLGGGDGETQYF,TGTGCCAGCAGCTTAGGTGGGGGGGACGGAGAGACCCAGTACTTC
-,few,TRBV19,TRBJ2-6,CASRGTGANVLTF,TGTGCCAGCAGGGGTACTGGGGCCAACGTCCTGACTTTC
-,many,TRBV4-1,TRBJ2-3,CASSQVWSTDTQYF,TGCGCCAGCAGCCAAGTGTGGTCCACAGATACGCAGTATTTT
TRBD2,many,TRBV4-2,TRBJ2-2,CASSQVSASGSLGGELFF,TGTGCCAGCAGCCAAGTTTCGGCTAGCGGGAGTTTGGGCGGGGAGCTGTTCTTT
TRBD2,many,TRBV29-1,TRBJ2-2,CSVRLAESTGELFF,TGCAGCGTCCGGCTAGCGGAATCGACCGGGGAGCTGTTTTTT
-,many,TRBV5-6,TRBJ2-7,CASSLAWDLYEQYF,TGTGCCAGCAGCTTGGCCTGGGACCTCTACGAGCAGTACTTC
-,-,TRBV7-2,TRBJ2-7,CASSLSSDTYEQYF,TGTGCCAGCAGCTTATCTAGCGATACCTACGAGCAGTACTTC
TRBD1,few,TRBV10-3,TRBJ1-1,CAIRGGVLMNTEAFF,TGTGCCATCCGAGGGGGCGTTCTGATGAACACTGAAGCTTTCTTT
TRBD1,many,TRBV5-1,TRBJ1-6,CASSSTQGADSPLHF,TGCGCCAGCAGCTCCACACAGGGGGCTGATTCACCCCTCCACTTT
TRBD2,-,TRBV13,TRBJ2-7,CASRSTSGLYYEQYF,TGTGCCAGCAGGTCGACTAGCGGACTCTACTACGAGCAGTACTTC
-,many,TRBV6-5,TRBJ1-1,CASNHQKNTEAFF,TGTGCCAGCAACCACCAAAAAAACACTGAAGCTTTCTTT
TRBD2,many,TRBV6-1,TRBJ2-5,CASSEAAGGPETQYF,TGTGCCAGCAGTGAAGCGGCGGGAGGGCCGGAGACCCAGTACTTC
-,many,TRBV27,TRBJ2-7,CASTSTGPDYEQYF,TGTGCCAGCACCTCAACAGGGCCGGATTACGAGCAGTACTTC
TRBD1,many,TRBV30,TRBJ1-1,CAWKDRDDTEAFF,TGTGCCTGGAAGGACAGGGATGACACTGAAGCTTTCTTT